The 12 T cell receptor beta chains given below trace back to one sample, sequenced in a study of OX40 agonist ivuxolimab in advanced cancers. Sequencing was performed with immunoSEQ multiplex PCR; in TCRdb, only in-frame clones are kept and a portion is missing. The repertoire consists of some 19,000 clones, with 80% to 90% occurring once and the leading ten covering just over 20%. The source material was CD4+ or CD8+ T cells sorted from blood, sampled in a trial of the OX40 agonist ivuxolimab. Every receptor here comes from an adult with an advanced solid tumor such as melanoma, head and neck, liver or kidney cancer.

The J gene is TRBJ1-2, the V gene TRBV19; perhaps TRBD1 as D (5 bases). This CDR3 spans 12 amino acids. V shed 3 bases and J shed 7 bases, with 9 bases lying between them. CDR1 is LNHDA and CDR2 is SQIVND in the germline V gene (reference sequence). CDR3 region: CASSMLGTGYTF. DNA for the CDR3: TGTGCCAGTAGTATGCTGGGGACTGGCTACACCTTC. Full variable domain (rest looked up from reference TRBV19 and TRBJ1-2): DGGITQSPKYLFRKEGQNVTLSCEQNLNHDAMYWYRQDPGQGLRLIYYSQIVNDFQKGDIAEGYSVSREKKESFPLTVTSAQKNPTAFYLCASSMLGTGYTFGSGTRLTVV.

The gene calls are TRBV7-6 and TRBJ1-4; D might be TRBD1 (5 bases). Trimming stripped 3 bases from V and 8 bases from J, with 16 bases between. This CDR3 spans 15 amino acids. CDR1 and CDR2 from the germline V gene are SGHVS and FNYEAQ. The CDR3 DNA is TGTGCCAGCAGCTTGCGCCCGGGGGAGGGAGAAAAACTGTTTTTT. Its protein product is CASSLRPGEGEKLFF. Variable domain in full (rest from reference TRBV7-6 and TRBJ1-4): GAGVSQSPRYKVTKRGQDVALRCDPISGHVSLYWYRQALGQGPEFLTYFNYEAQQDKSGLPNDRFSAERPEGSISTLTIQRTEQRDSAMYRCASSLRPGEGEKLFFGSGTQLSVL.

The gene calls are TRBV7-9 and TRBJ1-4; 11 nucleotides match TRBD1. After removal of 2 bases from V and 6 bases from J, the junction contained 11 bases not matched to a gene. CDR1 is SEHNR, CDR2 FQNEAQ, per germline (reference sequence). This CDR3 region has 18 residues. Here the CDR3 DNA reads TGTGCCAGCAGCTTATACGGATCCAGGACAGGGGGCGATGAAAAACTGTTTTTT. Translated, it gives CASSLYGSRTGGDEKLFF.

The V and J genes are TRBV7-8 and TRBJ1-4; possible D gene TRBD1, 5 bases. Germline CDR1 reads SGHVS; CDR2 reads FQNEAQ. This CDR3 is built from 12 residues. V lost 11 bases and J 8 bases, leaving 15 bases between the germline ends. The CDR3 nucleotides are TGTGCCTCGGGGGGGGGTGGGGAAAAACTGTTTTTT. Translation: CASGGGGEKLFF.

A single count supports this clone. This chain's CDR3 is CASSYGQGLGPGYTF. CDR3 sequence (DNA): TGTGCCAGCAGTTACGGTCAAGGCCTAGGCCCTGGCTACACCTTC. This rearrangement joins TRBV6-5 to TRBJ1-2; D is ambiguous. V dropped 2 bases and J dropped 7 bases, with 17 bases sitting between them. Germline V lookup: CDR1 MNHEY, CDR2 SVGAGI. This CDR3 comprises 15 residues.

J is TRBJ2-1 and V is TRBV7-2; D not resolved. CDR3 length: 13 amino acids. The ends were cut back, 2 bases at V and 6 bases at J, with 8 bases in the middle. CDR1 is SGHTA, CDR2 FQGNSA, per germline. The CDR3 spells CASSLLLFNEQFF. The CDR3 DNA sequence: TGTGCCAGCAGCTTACTACTCTTCAATGAGCAGTTCTTC.

The gene calls are TRBV14 and TRBJ2-1; a weak D match, TRBD2 (5 bases). Germline-derived CDR1 and CDR2 are SGHDN and FVKESK. Trimming left V 0 bases short and J 0 bases short, with 18 bases between. CDR3 size: 19 residues. Written as DNA, the CDR3 is TGTGCCAGCAGCCAAGAACACAAGGACTGGACCTACTCCTACAATGAGCAGTTCTTC. Protein sequence: CASSQEHKDWTYSYNEQFF.

The chain carries TRBV9 and TRBJ2-1; D is undetermined. With 4 bases removed from V and 5 bases from J, the gap between germline ends came to 7 bases. CDR3 size: 12 residues. Germline V gene sequence: CDR1 SGDLS, CDR2 YYNGEE. CDR3 loop: CASSPHHNEQFF. CDR3 DNA sequence: TGTGCCAGCAGCCCCCACCACAATGAGCAGTTCTTC.

V gene TRBV23-1 combines with J gene TRBJ1-6, with D possibly matching TRBD1 (6 bases). TRBV23-1 is filed as an ORF, its function uncertain. The CDR3 is made up of 12 amino acids. Deletions cut 10 bases from V and 10 bases from J, with 14 bases between. In DNA, the CDR3 is TGCGCCACTAACAGGGTAGACTCACCCCTCCACTTT. It yields the protein CATNRVDSPLHF.

This chain uses TRBV15 with TRBJ1-1; D is perhaps TRBD1 (6 bases). The CDR3 length is 13 residues. The V and J ends lost 6 bases and 8 bases respectively, with 16 bases between them. Germline V CDR1 and CDR2: LNHNV, YYDKDF (reference sequence). CDR3 sequence reads: CATSPDPTGEAFF. The DNA of the CDR3 is TGTGCCACCAGTCCTGACCCGACAGGAGAAGCTTTCTTT.

This clone was observed a handful of times. This chain uses TRBV6-5 with TRBJ2-7; TRBD2 is a possible D gene (5 bases). CDR1 MNHEY and CDR2 SVGAGI come from the germline V gene. The V end lost 6 bases, the J end lost 4 bases, and 13 bases lay between the germline ends. The CDR3 sequence is 13 residues long. The CDR3 region is CASRPDGKYEQYF. The CDR3 DNA follows: TGTGCCAGCAGGCCCGACGGGAAATACGAGCAGTACTTC.

The V and J genes are TRBV7-9 and TRBJ2-1; D remains ambiguous. Germline V gene lookup returns CDR1 SEHNR and CDR2 FQNEAQ (reference sequence). Trimming pared 5 bases from V and 2 bases from J, leaving 10 bases between. This CDR3 contains 14 residues. The CDR3: CASSPLGTYNEQFF. The CDR3 coding sequence is TGTGCCAGCAGCCCGCTGGGGACCTACAATGAGCAGTTCTTC.